Below are 9 T cell receptor beta chains sequenced from a single sample in a study of blood T cell repertoires in COVID-19. TCRdb keeps only in-frame clones here, not all; method: immunoSEQ multiplex PCR. The sample holds 200,000 to 250,000 clones, 82% seen once. The specimen sequenced was peripheral blood. These receptors all come from a woman in her 70s with COVID-19, enrolled during active disease.

The chain combines TRBV7-2 with TRBJ1-2, with D maybe TRBD1 (6 bases). Trimming left V 5 bases short and J 8 bases short, with 21 bases between. This CDR3 has 15 residues. Germline values: CDR1 SGHTA, CDR2 FQGNSA. CDR3 sequence: CASSDLRGGAGGYTF. CDR3 coding DNA: TGTGCCAGCAGCGACCTTAGGGGGGGCGCGGGGGGCTACACCTTC.

The rearrangement links TRBV30 to TRBJ2-1; tentatively, D is TRBD2 (7 bases). The CDR3 length is 14 residues. V lost 3 bases and J lost 8, with 17 bases in between. The germline gives CDR1 GTSNPN, CDR2 SVGIG (reference sequence). As DNA, the CDR3 is TGTGCCTGGAGGGGGGGGCTCCGGTTGGATGAGCAGTTCTTC. Amino acids: CAWRGGLRLDEQFF. Complete variable domain (other parts from reference TRBV30 and TRBJ2-1): SQTIHQWPATLVQPVGSPLSLECTVEGTSNPNLYWYRQAAGRGLQLLFYSVGIGQISSEVPQNLSASRPQDRQFILSSKKLLLSDSGFYLCAWRGGLRLDEQFFGPGTRLTVL.

This rearrangement joins TRBV18 to TRBJ2-5, with D possibly TRBD2 on 6 matching bases. Trimming left V 1 base short and J 8 bases short, with 14 bases between. Germline V gives CDR1 KGHSH, CDR2 LQKENI. CDR3 length: 14 amino acids. The CDR3 spells CASSPRAPGETQYF. The DNA of the CDR3 is TGTGCCAGCTCACCACGGGCCCCGGGAGAAACCCAGTACTTC.

The gene calls are TRBV11-2 and TRBJ1-1; 10 bases line up with TRBD1. The CDR3 runs 17 residues. V was pared by 3 bases and J by 5 bases, with 12 bases of the junction left unmatched. Germline V lookup: CDR1 SGHAT, CDR2 FQNNGV. In nucleotides, the CDR3 is TGTGCCAGCAGCTTCCTGACAGGGGGCCAATGGGGGACTGAAGCTTTCTTT. Encoded protein: CASSFLTGGQWGTEAFF.

The chain carries TRBV19 and TRBJ1-2, with 7 positions matching TRBD1. V lost 7 bases to trimming and J lost 3 bases; unmatched junction nucleotides: 14. The CDR3 is 16 amino acids. The germline V gene has CDR1 LNHDA and CDR2 SQIVND (reference sequence). CDR3 amino acids: CASTSQQQGHHYGYTF. The DNA for the CDR3 is TGTGCCAGTACCTCCCAACAACAGGGGCACCACTATGGCTACACCTTC.

CDR3 coding DNA: TGCGCCAGCAGCACAGGGACTAGCGGGAGTCCGACAGATACGCAGTATTTT. Its translation: CASSTGTSGSPTDTQYF. The chain combines TRBV5-1 with TRBJ2-3; 14 nucleotides align to TRBD2. V shed 4 bases, J shed 3 bases, and the junction held 7 bases outside the gene matches. The CDR3 is 17 residues long. The germline gives CDR1 SGHRS, CDR2 YFSETQ.

This clone has only one observation. The V gene is TRBV7-2, the J gene TRBJ2-7; possibly TRBD1 for D (6 bases). The CDR3 is 14 residues long. The germline V gene has CDR1 SGHTA and CDR2 FQGNSA. V was clipped by 0 bases and J by 6 bases, with 12 bases between them. As DNA, the CDR3 is TGTGCCAGCAGCTTAGCGAGGGACATGGGCGAGCAGTACTTC. Translation: CASSLARDMGEQYF.

This sequence joins TRBV28 and TRBJ2-7, with 8 positions matching TRBD2. Germline CDR1 and CDR2: MDHEN and SYDVKM. The CDR3 sequence is 14 residues long. Trimming took 5 bases from V and 7 from J; bases not matched to a gene: 10. This CDR3 reads CASSGGGLEPEQYF. The CDR3 nucleotides are TGTGCCAGCAGTGGCGGGGGGCTCGAGCCTGAGCAGTACTTC. The complete variable domain, with remaining parts taken from reference TRBV28 and TRBJ2-7, reads DVKVTQSSRYLVKRTGEKVFLECVQDMDHENMFWYRQDPGLGLRLIYFSYDVKMKEKGDIPEGYSVSREKKERFSLILESASTNQTSMYLCASSGGGLEPEQYFGPGTRLTVT.

This clone was observed a handful of times. The V call is TRBV5-8, the J call TRBJ1-1; D ambiguous. Germline V gives CDR1 SGHTS, CDR2 YDEGEE. Trimming stripped 0 bases from V and 10 bases from J, with 13 bases between. CDR3 length equals 13 residues. The CDR3 nucleotides are TGTGCCAGCAGCTTGGTGTGGGGTGGAGGAGCTTTCTTT. Its protein product is CASSLVWGGGAFF.